This is a list of T cell receptor beta chains from one sample in a study of shared T cell receptors in the human thymus. Libraries were prepared by immunoSEQ multiplex PCR; TCRdb keeps only in-frame clonotypes and omits some of them. The sample includes about 540,000 clones, approximately 80% of them seen just once. The same specimen was also included in a second study, on human thymus T cells.

Sequencing was done on a sample of thymocytes. The source of these receptors is a boy in the first two years of life with a congenital heart defect. The CDR3 runs from the conserved cysteine through the conserved F or W.

>TRBV28|16
CASSSPGQGSSYEQYF
>TRBV28|13
CASSPTGGTEAFF
>TRBV27|13
CASSQGFHNEQFF
>TRBV19|18
CASSLLRRGGLTPYEQYF
>TRBV6-1|15
CASSESGSSYNEQFF
>TRBV10-2|16
CASSPGLAGEGGELFF
>TRBV5-1|16
CASSLEGKRDTDTQYF
>TRBV9|15
CASSVEAGGSDTQYF
>TRBV27|17
CASSPDRGQGGNTEAFF
>TRBV12-5|16
CASGWGQVLAKNIQYF